The clone carrying this TCR beta chain was seen just once. The sample is drawn from a study of blood T cell repertoires in COVID-19. This table comes from immunoSEQ multiplex PCR, and its TCRdb copy is limited to in-frame clones, with some not included. This sample has 93,000 or so clones, with nearly 90% found just once. Germline V gene lookup returns CDR1 MNHEY and CDR2 SMNVEV (reference sequence). With 5 bases clipped from V and 6 bases from J, the junction kept 7 bases outside the gene matches. The CDR3 contains 13 residues. The receptor comes from a man in his forties or fifties in a cohort sampled during active COVID-19. V is TRBV27 and J is TRBJ2-7; 7 bases map to TRBD1. Input material: peripheral blood. The DNA of the CDR3 is TGTGCCAGCAGTCAAACAGGGGAAAGCGAGCAGTACGTC. Its protein is CASSQTGESEQYV.